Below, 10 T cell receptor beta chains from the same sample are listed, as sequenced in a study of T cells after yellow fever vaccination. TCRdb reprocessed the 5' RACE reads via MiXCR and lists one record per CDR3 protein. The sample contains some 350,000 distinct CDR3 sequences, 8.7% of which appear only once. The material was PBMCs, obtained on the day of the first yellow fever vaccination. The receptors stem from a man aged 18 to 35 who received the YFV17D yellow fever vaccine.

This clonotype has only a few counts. In DNA form, the CDR3 reads TGTGCCAGCAGAAGGGGGAACCAAATGAACACTGAAGCTTTCTTT. Translating gives CASRRGNQMNTEAFF. The chain is built from TRBV27 and TRBJ1-1, with a weak D call TRBD1 (6 bases). Germline V lookup: CDR1 MNHEY, CDR2 SMNVEV (reference sequence). Trimming cost V 6 bases and J 0 bases, with 14 bases left between them. The CDR3 spans 15 residues.

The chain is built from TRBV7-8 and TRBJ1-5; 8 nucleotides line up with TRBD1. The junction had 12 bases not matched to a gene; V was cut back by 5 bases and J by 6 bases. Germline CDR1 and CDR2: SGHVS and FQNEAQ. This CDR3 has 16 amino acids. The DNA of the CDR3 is TGTGCCAGCAGCCCCCAGACAGGGGCCGGTGGTCAGCCCCAGCATTTT. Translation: CASSPQTGAGGQPQHF.

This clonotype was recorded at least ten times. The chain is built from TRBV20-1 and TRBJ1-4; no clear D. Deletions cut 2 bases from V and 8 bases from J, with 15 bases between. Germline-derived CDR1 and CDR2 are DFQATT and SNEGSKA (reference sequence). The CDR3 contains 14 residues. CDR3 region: CSARTLIGSEKLFF. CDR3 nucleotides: TGCAGTGCTAGAACCCTAATAGGTAGCGAAAAACTGTTTTTT.

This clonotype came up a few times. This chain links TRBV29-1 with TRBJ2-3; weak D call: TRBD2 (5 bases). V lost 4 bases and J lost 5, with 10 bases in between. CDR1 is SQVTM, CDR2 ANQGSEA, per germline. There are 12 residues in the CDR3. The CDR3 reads CSVAPGIDTQYF. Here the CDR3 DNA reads TGCAGCGTTGCCCCGGGAATAGATACGCAGTATTTT.

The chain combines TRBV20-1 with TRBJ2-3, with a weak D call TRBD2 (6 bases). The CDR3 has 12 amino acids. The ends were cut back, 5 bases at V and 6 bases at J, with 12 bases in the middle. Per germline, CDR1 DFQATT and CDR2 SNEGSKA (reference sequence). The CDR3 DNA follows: TGCAGTGCTGACGCGGGGTCGGATACGCAGTATTTT. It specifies CSADAGSDTQYF.

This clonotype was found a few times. The CDR3, as DNA: TGTGCCAGCAAGTTTACCGGGGAGCTGTTTTTT. Its translation is CASKFTGELFF. V and J are TRBV2 and TRBJ2-2; D gene ambiguous. Germline V gives CDR1 SNHLY, CDR2 FYNNEI. The germline V and J ends were trimmed by 7 bases and 5 bases, with 5 bases remaining between them. The length of the CDR3 is 11 residues.

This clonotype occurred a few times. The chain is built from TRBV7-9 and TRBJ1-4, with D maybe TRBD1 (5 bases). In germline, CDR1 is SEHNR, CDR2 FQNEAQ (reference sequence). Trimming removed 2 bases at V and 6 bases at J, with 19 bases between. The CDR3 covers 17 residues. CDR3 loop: CASSLFLSGPFDEKLFF. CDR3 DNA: TGTGCCAGCAGCTTATTTTTGTCGGGGCCCTTTGATGAAAAACTGTTTTTT.

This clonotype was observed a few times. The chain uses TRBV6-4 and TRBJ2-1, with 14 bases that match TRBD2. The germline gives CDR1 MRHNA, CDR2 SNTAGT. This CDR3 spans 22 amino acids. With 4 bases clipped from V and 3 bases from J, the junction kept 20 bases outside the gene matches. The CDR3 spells CASSGLAGGGTLARLGYNEQFF. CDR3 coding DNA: TGTGCCAGCAGTGGACTAGCGGGGGGGGGGACTCTCGCCAGATTGGGCTACAATGAGCAGTTCTTC.

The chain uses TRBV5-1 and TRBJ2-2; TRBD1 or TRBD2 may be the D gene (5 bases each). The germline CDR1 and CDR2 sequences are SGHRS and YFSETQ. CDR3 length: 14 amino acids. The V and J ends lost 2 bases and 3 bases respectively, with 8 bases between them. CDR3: CASSFGTDTGELFF. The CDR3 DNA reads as TGCGCCAGCAGCTTCGGGACGGACACCGGGGAGCTGTTTTTT.

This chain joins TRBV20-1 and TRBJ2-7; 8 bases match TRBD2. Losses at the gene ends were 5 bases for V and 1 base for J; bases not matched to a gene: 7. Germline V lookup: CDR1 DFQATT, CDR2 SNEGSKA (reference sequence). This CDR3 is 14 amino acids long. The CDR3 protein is CSAGRLALSYEQYF. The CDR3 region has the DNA TGCAGTGCTGGCCGACTAGCGCTGTCCTACGAGCAGTACTTC.